This TCR beta chain emerged from a study of beta chain features in type 1 diabetes. Study conclusions and caveats: Researchers report that Type 1 diabetes patients had moderately but significantly shorter TCRB CDR3s across all four CD4+ subsets. Naive, central memory and Treg TCRB repertoires appeared more alike in patients than in healthy donors.

CDR3 length equals 14 residues. Germline V lookup: CDR1 SGHTA, CDR2 FQGNSA. V was shortened by 1 base and J by 7 bases, with 11 bases between the two germline ends. The investigators reverse transcribed all of the isolated RNA, so they sequenced expressed TCRB transcripts. Repertoires were generated with immunoSEQ multiplex PCR, while TCRdb's copy carries only in-frame clones and drops some. The profile shows over 500,000 clones, around 16% of them singletons. This clone was detected a few times. The antigen is undetermined. The chain links TRBV7-2 to TRBJ1-3, with D possibly matching TRBD1 (6 bases). Sequencing was performed on naive CD4+ T cells from blood. The clonotype originates from a man aged 18 to 29 in good health. DNA of the CDR3: TGTGCCAGCAGCTTAGGACAGGTGGGGAACACCATATATTTT. Translating it yields CASSLGQVGNTIYF.